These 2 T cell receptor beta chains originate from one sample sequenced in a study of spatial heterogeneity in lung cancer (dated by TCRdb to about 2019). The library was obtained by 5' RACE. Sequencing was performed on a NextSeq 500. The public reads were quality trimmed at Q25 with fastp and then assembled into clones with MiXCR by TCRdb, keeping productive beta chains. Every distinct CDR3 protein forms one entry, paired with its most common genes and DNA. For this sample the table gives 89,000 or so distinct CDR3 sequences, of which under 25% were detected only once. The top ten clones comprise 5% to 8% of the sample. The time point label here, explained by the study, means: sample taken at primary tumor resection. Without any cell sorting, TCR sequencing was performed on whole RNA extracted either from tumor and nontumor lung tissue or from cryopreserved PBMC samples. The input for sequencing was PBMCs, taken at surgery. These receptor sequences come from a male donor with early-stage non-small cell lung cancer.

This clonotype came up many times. The CDR3 DNA sequence: TGCAGTGCTAGAGATAGAGGACTGAGGGGGAATGAGCAGTTCTTC. As protein: CSARDRGLRGNEQFF. The V call is TRBV20-1, the J call TRBJ2-1; D may be TRBD1 (6 bases). V was pared by 0 bases and J by 7 bases, with 16 bases between. Germline V gene data show CDR1 as DFQATT and CDR2 as SNEGSKA (reference sequence). The CDR3 is made up of 15 amino acids.

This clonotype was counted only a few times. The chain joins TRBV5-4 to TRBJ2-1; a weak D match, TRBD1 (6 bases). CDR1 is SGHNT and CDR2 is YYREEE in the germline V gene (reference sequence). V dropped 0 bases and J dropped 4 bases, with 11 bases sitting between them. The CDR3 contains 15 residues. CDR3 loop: CASSLDLDRYNEQFF. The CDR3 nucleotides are TGTGCCAGCAGCTTGGACCTGGACAGATACAATGAGCAGTTCTTC.